This T cell receptor beta chain came from a study of OX40 agonist ivuxolimab in advanced cancers. On the study more broadly: Clinicians treated patients with ivuxolimab, an agonistic anti-OX40 (CD134) antibody.

Exclusion of a patient followed from autoimmune disease history or systemic immunosuppression. Some clones are missing from TCRdb's copy, which holds only in-frame ones; the method was immunoSEQ multiplex PCR. The sample records 35,000 or so clones, roughly 82% being singletons. V was pared by 2 bases and J by 6 bases, with 2 bases of the junction left unmatched. This CDR3 is built from 14 residues. Germline V CDR1 and CDR2: SGHDT, YYEEEE. The clonotype originates from an adult with an advanced solid tumor such as melanoma, head and neck, liver or kidney cancer. The rearrangement uses TRBV5-6 and TRBJ1-5, with 10 bases lining up with TRBD1. The sample was CD4+ or CD8+ T cells sorted from blood, taken in a trial of the OX40 agonist ivuxolimab. The CDR3 here is CASSLDRGLQPQHF. Here the CDR3 DNA reads TGTGCCAGCAGCTTAGACAGGGGGCTTCAGCCCCAGCATTTT.